This T cell receptor beta chain was documented in a study of persistence of HIV-infected CD4 T cells. Across the study: The sample holds CD4+ T cells responsive to CMV or HIV-1 Gag.

This CDR3 is built from 15 residues. Germline CDR1 SGHRS, CDR2 YFSETQ. With V trimmed by 4 bases and J by 7 bases, 10 bases remained unmatched. Overlapping HIV-1 Gag 15-mer peptides at approximately 1 ug per peptide per mL were used. Memory cells lacking CD40L and CD69 with high CD45RO were sorted. This was the immunoSEQ version 4 assay in survey mode. Template was genomic DNA at roughly 9.3 ng/uL, with up to roughly 1 ug used per sample. This table comes from immunoSEQ multiplex PCR, and its TCRdb copy is limited to in-frame clones, with some not included. The profile shows just over 40,000 clones, around 78% of them singletons. About this clone: Antigen: not known.

The origin of this receptor is an adult man with HIV who was CMV-seropositive. The V gene is TRBV5-1, the J gene TRBJ2-1, with TRBD1 matching 8 bases. This specimen was CD4+ T cells sorted from PBMCs after roughly 18-hour stimulation, taken from a patient who received antiretroviral therapy. In DNA, the CDR3 is TGCGCCAGCAGCCCCAAGACAGGGGCGAGGAATGAGCAGTTCTTC. Residues: CASSPKTGARNEQFF.